What follows are 22 T cell receptor beta chains derived from one specimen sequenced in a study of regulatory T cells in long-lasting Graves disease (dated by TCRdb to the early 2020s). The time point label corresponds to: newly diagnosed GD, antithyroid drugs for less than 3 months. RNA was extracted from PBMCs in TRIzol for both TCR sequencing and RNA sequencing. The library was produced with multiplex PCR. The sequencing machine was an Illumina HiSeq 4000. To build TCR beta libraries, CDR3 regions were amplified by Arm-PCR using iRepertoire HTBI primers. TCRdb passed the public sequencing reads through fastp at Q25 and MiXCR, retaining productive beta sequences. Identical CDR3 protein sequences are pooled into one entry, listed with their most common genes and DNA. In this sample the table shows about 440,000 distinct CDR3 sequences, about 15% of which occur a single time. In total, the top ten clones hold over 8.5% of the sample.

These data also featured in a second study, about T cells in Graves' hyperthyroidism and ophthalmopathy.

This specimen consisted of peripheral blood mononuclear cells (PBMCs), obtained at new diagnosis, from a patient treated with antithyroid drugs. The receptor set was obtained from a woman in her twenties or thirties with Graves disease. Donor details come from another sample of the same person, matched by shared clones.

This clonotype was seen repeatedly, ten times or more. The rearrangement uses TRBV24-1 and TRBJ1-5; 7 bases are shared with TRBD1. Germline values: CDR1 KGHDR, CDR2 SFDVKD. The CDR3 runs to 12 residues. Trimming at V came to 9 bases and at J to 2 bases, leaving 0 bases not matched to a gene. CDR3 in DNA: TGTGCCACCGGACAGGGCAATCAGCCCCAGCATTTT. This translates into CATGQGNQPQHF.

This clonotype was detected only a few times. The rearrangement links TRBV15 to TRBJ2-3, with D unclear. Germline lookup yields CDR1 LNHNV and CDR2 YYDKDF (reference sequence). There are 12 residues in the CDR3. The V end lost 3 bases, the J end lost 1 base, and 2 bases lay between the germline ends. CDR3 in amino acids: CATSSGTDTQYF. The CDR3 nucleotides are TGTGCCACCAGCAGTGGCACAGATACGCAGTATTTT.

This clonotype was counted a few times. This chain's CDR3 is CASSQGVAFGELFF. The CDR3 DNA reads as TGCGCCAGCAGCCAAGGGGTAGCGTTCGGGGAGCTGTTTTTT. The chain recombines TRBV4-1 with TRBJ2-2; a weak D match, TRBD2 (5 bases). V dropped 1 base and J dropped 7 bases, with 10 bases sitting between them. CDR1 is MGHRA and CDR2 is YSYEKL in the germline V gene. The CDR3 covers 14 residues.

The sample holds many counts of this clonotype. The rearrangement joins TRBV7-9 to TRBJ2-2; unclear D gene. Deletions cut 5 bases from V and 6 bases from J, with 7 bases between. The CDR3 contains 12 residues. Germline CDR1 and CDR2: SEHNR and FQNEAQ (reference sequence). The CDR3, as DNA: TGTGCCAGCAGCCACAAGCCCGGGGAGCTGTTTTTT. Translated: CASSHKPGELFF.

This clonotype has more than one count but fewer than ten. Being one base from a much bigger clone, this may be a read error. The gene calls are TRBV28 and TRBJ2-7; tentatively, D is TRBD1 (6 bases). Germline V gene sequence: CDR1 MDHEN, CDR2 SYDVKM. V was cut by 5 bases and J by 3 bases, with 17 bases left in between. The CDR3 has 15 amino acids. The CDR3, as DNA: TGTGCCAGCAGTAATCCCCGGGGCAGGGGCTACGAGCAGTACTTC. This encodes CASSNPRGRGYEQYF.

V and J are TRBV28 and TRBJ1-2; D is ambiguous. Trimming removed 3 bases at V and 0 bases at J, with 8 bases between. The CDR3 is 14 amino acids. CDR1 and CDR2 (germline): MDHEN, SYDVKM. The CDR3 nucleotides are TGTGCCAGCAGTTTCCCCCCCCCTAACTATGGCTACACCTTC. Translating gives CASSFPPPNYGYTF.

This chain connects TRBV14 to TRBJ1-1; 8 bases align to TRBD1. Germline V gene sequence: CDR1 SGHDN, CDR2 FVKESK. Trimming at V came to 3 bases and at J to 4 bases, leaving 7 bases not matched to a gene. The CDR3 is made up of 15 amino acids. In DNA form, the CDR3 reads TGTGCCAGCAGCCAGTGGGACAGGCCCATCACTGAAGCTTTCTTT. It specifies CASSQWDRPITEAFF.

This clonotype was detected only a few times. V usage is TRBV6-5 and J usage is TRBJ2-7, with no clear D. Germline CDR1 and CDR2: MNHEY and SVGAGI. The V end was cut by 2 bases, the J end by 2 bases, with 7 bases between. There are 13 residues in the CDR3. This CDR3 is CASSYHLTYEQYF. CDR3 sequence (DNA): TGTGCCAGCAGTTACCACTTAACCTACGAGCAGTACTTC.

This clonotype was seen a few times. The J gene is TRBJ2-1, the V gene TRBV5-1; D is perhaps TRBD2 (6 bases). The DNA end lines up better with TRBJ2-5; the J call may be wrong. Germline V lookup: CDR1 SGHRS, CDR2 YFSETQ. This CDR3 contains 15 residues. In DNA, the CDR3 is TGCGCCAGCAGCCCGAGACTAGTTCGCCAAGAGACCCAGTACTTC. Residues: CASSPRLVRQETQYF.

This clonotype occurred many times. The chain carries TRBV20-1 and TRBJ2-7; maybe TRBD2 (7 bases). The CDR3 is 14 residues long. CDR1 is DFQATT, CDR2 SNEGSKA, per germline (reference sequence). The germline V and J ends were trimmed by 6 bases and 2 bases, with 17 bases remaining between them. CDR3 nucleotide sequence: TGCAGTGCCCGGGGGCGGGAGTCGACCTACGAGCAGTACTTC. It is translated as CSARGRESTYEQYF.

This clonotype was counted many times. The rearrangement joins TRBV20-1 to TRBJ1-2; D gene uncertain. V lost 4 bases and J 4 bases, leaving 19 bases between the germline ends. This CDR3 spans 15 amino acids. Germline V gene sequence: CDR1 DFQATT, CDR2 SNEGSKA (reference sequence). Written as DNA, the CDR3 is TGCAGTGCTACCCCGGACGAGTTTAGGGCCTATGGCTACACCTTC. Translated: CSATPDEFRAYGYTF.

V is TRBV7-8 and J is TRBJ2-5; no clear D. The CDR3 runs to 15 residues. V was trimmed by 2 bases and J by 5 bases, leaving 15 bases between them. The germline V gene has CDR1 SGHVS and CDR2 FQNEAQ. CDR3 sequence reads: CASSLPLGHGETQYF. The DNA of the CDR3 is TGTGCCAGCAGCTTACCCCTAGGGCACGGGGAGACCCAGTACTTC.

This clonotype was detected only a few times. This chain links TRBV20-1 with TRBJ2-7; either TRBD1 or TRBD2 may fit D (5 bases each). The CDR3 has 14 amino acids. Germline assignment: CDR1 DFQATT and CDR2 SNEGSKA (reference sequence). V was pared by 6 bases and J by 6 bases, with 21 bases between. The CDR3 sequence is CSAIWKEGFFEQYF. In DNA, the CDR3 is TGCAGTGCAATTTGGAAAGAGGGGTTTTTCGAGCAGTACTTC.

This clonotype was counted ten times or more. The chain is built from TRBV28 and TRBJ2-7; 10 bases match TRBD1. Germline V CDR1 and CDR2: MDHEN, SYDVKM. This CDR3 has 15 residues. J gave up 5 bases and V 4 bases, and 8 bases lay outside the gene matches. In DNA, the CDR3 is TGTGCCAGCAGTTATCGGACAGGGGGAATGGACGAGCAGTACTTC. This sequence encodes CASSYRTGGMDEQYF.

As for this clonotype: It may be a read error: a sequence one base away is much more abundant. V and J are TRBV3-1 and TRBJ1-2, with a possible D match to TRBD1 (6 bases). The CDR3 totals 15 residues. CDR1 LGHDT and CDR2 YNNKEL come from the germline V gene (reference sequence). CDR3 nucleotides: TGTGCCAGCAGCCAAGACGCAGGGGCGGGCTATGTCTACACCTTC. Protein: CASSQDAGAGYVYTF.

The V and J genes are TRBV19 and TRBJ1-1, with D tentatively TRBD1 (5 bases). This CDR3 has 12 residues. From germline, CDR1 is LNHDA and CDR2 SQIVND (reference sequence). Between the trimmed V and J ends, which lost 10 bases and 1 base, there was a span of 10 bases. The CDR3 DNA reads as TGTGCCACGGGACGAGGGAACACTGAAGCTTTCTTT. Protein: CATGRGNTEAFF.

This clonotype was found many times. The chain is built from TRBV7-3 and TRBJ1-1; 9 positions agree with TRBD1. Germline CDR1 is SGHTA and CDR2 is FQGTGA. V shed 6 bases and J 5 bases; nucleotides not matched to a gene: 4. CDR3 length: 13 amino acids. The CDR3 DNA is TGTGCCAGCAGTTCAGACAGGGGGACTGAAGCTTTCTTT. Its protein product is CASSSDRGTEAFF.

The J gene is TRBJ1-4, the V gene TRBV10-2; unclear D gene. CDR1 and CDR2 from the germline V gene are WSHSY and SAAADI. The CDR3 consists of 16 residues. V lost 0 bases and J lost 7, with 15 bases in between. The CDR3 DNA reads TGCGCCAGCAGTGAGTCGACTGGAGGATTTGTTGAAAAACTGTTTTTT. It yields the protein CASSESTGGFVEKLFF.

This clonotype was recorded at least ten times. As DNA, the CDR3 is TGCGCCAGCAGCCAAAAAACTTCCGGGACAGGGTACAATGAGCAGTTCTTC. It yields the protein CASSQKTSGTGYNEQFF. The rearrangement joins TRBV4-1 to TRBJ2-1; the match to TRBD1 covers 9 bases. The CDR3 sequence is 17 residues long. With 2 bases clipped from V and 4 bases from J, the junction kept 9 bases outside the gene matches. Per germline, CDR1 MGHRA and CDR2 YSYEKL.

The sample holds many counts of this clonotype. The V call is TRBV28, the J call TRBJ2-3; TRBD1 agrees at 10 bases. Germline values: CDR1 MDHEN, CDR2 SYDVKM. CDR3 length equals 19 residues. V lost 3 bases to trimming and J lost 0 bases; unmatched junction nucleotides: 12. The CDR3, as DNA: TGTGCCAGCAGTTTCCTCACGACCGGGACAGGGGCCAGCACAGATACGCAGTATTTT. Translation gives CASSFLTTGTGASTDTQYF.

The table lists this clonotype with a few counts. The chain joins TRBV9 to TRBJ2-7; tentative D call: TRBD2 (5 bases). Trimming took off 0 bases at V and 2 bases at J, with 15 bases between the two ends. The CDR3 contains 16 residues. Germline assignment: CDR1 SGDLS and CDR2 YYNGEE. The CDR3 loop reads CASSVGSRALAYEQYF. For the CDR3, the DNA is TGTGCCAGCAGCGTAGGATCGCGGGCCTTGGCCTACGAGCAGTACTTC.

Note on this clonotype: Mismatch with germline at one junction end may stem from a read error. The genes are TRBV5-1 and TRBJ1-3; no reliable D call. Per the germline V gene, CDR1 is SGHRS and CDR2 is YFSETQ. The CDR3 runs to 11 residues. The CDR3 coding sequence is TGCGTCAGCAGCCTCGGAAACACCATATATTTT. Translation: CVSSLGNTIYF.